The rows below give T cell receptor beta chains drawn from one sample of a study of cytomegalovirus exposure and HLA in healthy donors. Sequencing was performed with immunoSEQ multiplex PCR; in TCRdb, only in-frame clones are kept and a portion is missing. Among 200,000 to 250,000 clones listed, about 81% were seen once. The sequencing input was PBMCs. Receptors were obtained from a woman aged 55-69 years in good health and CMV-seropositive. CDR3s include the opening cysteine and the closing phenylalanine or tryptophan. The D gene is left open where the match is weak. The size of a clone is reported for some rows only, either as once, few or many, or as a class for expanded clones.

TRBJ2-5 | - | - | TRBV5-5 | CASSLEGGEATQYF | TGTGCCAGCAGCTTGGAAGGGGGGGAGGCGACCCAGTACTTC
TRBJ2-5 | few | - | TRBV6-1 | CACCMRARETQYF | TGTGCCTGTTGCATGAGGGCTCGAGAGACCCAGTACTTC
TRBJ1-1 | - | TRBD1 | TRBV6-7 | CASSVIGGMRNTEAFF | TGTGCCAGCAGCGTAATAGGGGGCATGAGGAACACTGAAGCTTTCTTT
TRBJ2-7 | - | - | TRBV2 | CASRITSSGSYEQYF | TGTGCCAGCAGGATAACTAGTTCGGGCTCCTACGAGCAGTACTTC
TRBJ1-1 | few | TRBD1 | TRBV7-3 | CASSLTRLDRGFF | TGTGCCAGCAGCTTAACTCGCTTGGACAGGGGGTTCTTT
TRBJ2-3 | - | TRBD2 | TRBV2 | CASRREGPDTQYF | TGTGCCTCTAGGCGGGAGGGCCCGGATACGCAGTATTTT
TRBJ1-6 | - | - | TRBV5-1 | CASTEQTSPNSPLHF | TGCGCCAGCACCGAACAGACATCGCCTAATTCACCCCTCCACTTT
TRBJ1-5 | - | TRBD1 | TRBV7-8 | CASSLAGTGSKQPQHF | TGTGCCAGCAGCTTGGCCGGGACAGGGAGCAAACAGCCCCAGCATTTT
TRBJ2-3 | - | - | TRBV6-1 | CASSEPGGLAVSTDTQYF | TGTGCCAGCAGTGAACCCGGCGGGCTAGCTGTGAGCACAGATACGCAGTATTTT
TRBJ1-2 | - | - | TRBV25-1 | CASSEVSGLYGYTF | TGTGCCAGCAGTGAAGTGTCAGGGCTCTATGGCTACACCTTC
TRBJ1-5 | - | TRBD1 | TRBV15 | CATSRDWTGASNQPQHF | TGTGCCACCAGCAGAGATTGGACAGGAGCCAGCAATCAGCCCCAGCATTTT
TRBJ2-3 | - | TRBD2 | TRBV14 | CASSPLGGAGVGDTQYF | TGTGCCAGCAGCCCCCTGGGAGGAGCGGGAGTTGGAGATACGCAGTATTTT
TRBJ2-2 | - | - | TRBV7-8 | CASSLEGGTNTGELFF | TGTGCCAGCAGCTTAGAAGGGGGTACCAACACCGGGGAGCTGTTTTTT
TRBJ2-1 | - | - | TRBV19 | CASRPSGRLYNEQFF | TGTGCCAGTAGACCGAGCGGGCGCCTTTACAATGAGCAGTTCTTC
TRBJ2-5 | - | TRBD1 | TRBV29-1 | CSVVETGEETQYF | TGCAGCGTTGTTGAGACAGGGGAAGAGACCCAGTACTTC
TRBJ1-5 | - | - | TRBV18 | CASSLSGPLSNQPQHF | TGTGCCAGCTCACTAAGTGGCCCTTTGAGCAATCAGCCCCAGCATTTT
TRBJ2-3 | - | - | TRBV5-1 | CASRLTDTQYF | TGCGCCAGCAGGCTAACAGATACGCAGTATTTT
TRBJ1-4 | few | - | TRBV5-1 | CASSLGGTTNEKLFF | TGCGCCAGCAGCTTAGGGGGTACAACTAATGAAAAACTGTTTTTT
TRBJ2-5 | - | TRBD2 | TRBV5-1 | CASSLVPSGTAGGETQYF | TGCGCCAGCAGCTTGGTTCCTAGCGGGACCGCCGGCGGAGAGACCCAGTACTTC
TRBJ2-7 | - | - | TRBV10-3 | CAISEPPGDEQYF | TGTGCCATCAGTGAGCCCCCGGGGGACGAGCAGTACTTC
TRBJ2-7 | - | TRBD1 | TRBV5-1 | CASMLTGGFYEQYF | TGCGCCAGCATGCTGACAGGGGGATTCTACGAGCAGTACTTC
TRBJ2-1 | - | TRBD2 | TRBV28 | CASSTPSGRGNEQFF | TGTGCCAGCAGCACCCCCAGCGGGAGGGGTAATGAGCAGTTCTTC
TRBJ2-3 | few | TRBD1 | TRBV9 | CASSVADRVDTQYF | TGTGCCAGCAGCGTAGCCGACAGGGTAGATACGCAGTATTTT
TRBJ1-2 | once | - | TRBV2 | CASSGWQEGAF | TGTGCCAGCAGTGGGTGGCAGGAGGGAGCCTTC
TRBJ1-3 | - | - | TRBV5-4 | CASSLALSGNTIYF | TGTGCCAGCAGCTTGGCTCTGAGTGGAAACACCATATATTTT
TRBJ2-7 | - | - | TRBV27 | CASSSNGNSYEQYF | TGTGCCAGCAGTTCCAACGGTAACTCCTACGAGCAGTACTTC
TRBJ1-5 | - | - | TRBV6-1 | CAITAASNQPQHF | TGTGCCATCACGGCGGCTAGCAATCAGCCCCAGCATTTT
TRBJ2-3 | - | TRBD2 | TRBV7-6 | CASSPQGGSSDTQYF | TGTGCCAGCAGCCCCCAGGGCGGGAGTTCAGATACGCAGTATTTT
TRBJ2-1 | - | TRBD2 | TRBV11-1 | CASSPRGSGRVYNEQFF | TGTGCCAGCAGCCCCCGGGGTAGCGGGAGGGTCTACAATGAGCAGTTCTTC
TRBJ1-1 | - | - | TRBV28 | CASSLTGANTEAFF | TGTGCCAGCAGTTTGACGGGAGCCAACACTGAAGCTTTCTTT
TRBJ1-1 | few | - | TRBV29-1 | CSVGGNGEAFF | TGCAGCGTTGGAGGGAACGGTGAAGCTTTCTTT
TRBJ2-7 | - | TRBD1 | TRBV10-2 | CASSEAKGAGGFDEQYF | TGCGCCAGCAGTGAGGCCAAGGGGGCAGGGGGCTTCGACGAGCAGTACTTC
TRBJ2-2 | - | TRBD2 | TRBV6-6 | CAISFGGGTGELFF | TGTGCCATCTCTTTTGGGGGGGGCACCGGGGAGCTGTTTTTT
TRBJ2-1 | - | TRBD2 | TRBV5-1 | CASSSRASGYNEQFF | TGCGCCAGCAGCTCGCGGGCTAGCGGATACAATGAGCAGTTCTTC
TRBJ2-1 | - | - | TRBV19 | CASSIYGDNYNEQFF | TGTGCCAGTAGTATCTATGGGGACAACTACAATGAGCAGTTCTTC
TRBJ2-1 | - | - | TRBV19 | CASSIGLTDNEQFF | TGTGCCAGTAGTATAGGACTTACCGACAATGAGCAGTTCTTC
TRBJ2-7 | once | - | TRBV5-5 | CASSPRSGPYYEQYF | TGTGCCAGCAGCCCGAGGAGTGGCCCGTACTACGAGCAGTACTTC
TRBJ2-1 | - | TRBD2 | TRBV19 | CASSIARRGNNEQFF | TGTGCCAGTAGTATAGCTAGGCGGGGGAACAATGAGCAGTTCTTC
TRBJ2-2 | few | - | TRBV5-4 | CASSLRGGGELFF | TGTGCCAGCAGCCTAAGGGGCGGCGGGGAGCTGTTTTTT
TRBJ2-7 | - | TRBD2 | TRBV7-2 | CASSPREGRSYEQYF | TGTGCCAGCAGCCCCAGGGAGGGAAGATCCTACGAGCAGTACTTC
TRBJ2-3 | - | - | TRBV6-1 | CASSDAPLATDTQYF | TGTGCCAGCAGTGACGCCCCCCTAGCCACAGATACGCAGTATTTT
TRBJ2-7 | - | - | TRBV18 | CASSPLPTTGTGGEQYF | TGTGCCAGCTCACCACTCCCAACGACAGGTACGGGCGGCGAGCAGTACTTC
TRBJ2-2 | - | - | TRBV14 | CASSRTTANTGELFF | TGTGCCAGCAGCCGTACAACAGCGAACACCGGGGAGCTGTTTTTT
TRBJ1-5 | - | - | TRBV4-1 | CASSHREGGNQPQHF | TGCGCCAGCAGCCACCGGGAGGGCGGGAATCAGCCCCAGCATTTT
TRBJ1-1 | - | TRBD1 | TRBV7-3 | CASSLNRGLTEAFF | TGTGCCAGCAGCTTAAACAGGGGGCTTACTGAAGCTTTCTTT
TRBJ2-7 | - | TRBD2 | TRBV10-3 | CAISESSSGTYEQYF | TGTGCCATCAGTGAGTCCTCTAGCGGCACCTACGAGCAGTACTTC
TRBJ1-3 | - | - | TRBV12-5 | CASGPPTVGLGSLSSGNTIYF | TGTGCTAGTGGCCCGCCCACAGTGGGACTGGGCTCCTTGAGCTCTGGAAACACCATATATTTT
TRBJ1-4 | - | TRBD1 | TRBV10-2 | CASATGGAEKLFF | TGCGCCAGCGCAACAGGGGGGGCTGAAAAACTGTTTTTT
TRBJ2-7 | - | - | TRBV9 | CASSPGTLSSYEQYF | TGTGCCAGCAGCCCAGGGACACTTAGCTCCTACGAGCAGTACTTC
TRBJ1-5 | - | - | TRBV25-1 | CASSEGGHYQPQHF | TGTGCCAGCAGTGAGGGAGGGCACTATCAGCCCCAGCATTTT
TRBJ2-7 | few | TRBD1 | TRBV5-1 | CASSSHPTGQGPYEQYF | TGCGCCAGCAGCTCCCATCCCACCGGACAGGGCCCCTACGAGCAGTACTTC
TRBJ2-1 | - | - | TRBV5-1 | CASSLVREVYNEQFF | TGCGCCAGCAGCTTAGTCAGGGAGGTGTACAATGAGCAGTTCTTC
TRBJ2-2 | few | - | TRBV10-3 | CATGGRDFHTGELFF | TGTGCCACCGGGGGGCGGGACTTTCACACCGGGGAGCTGTTTTTT
TRBJ2-1 | - | TRBD2 | TRBV7-3 | CASSTGGGRNNEQFF | TGTGCCAGCAGCACGGGAGGGGGAAGGAACAATGAGCAGTTCTTC
TRBJ1-2 | few | - | TRBV14 | CASSLTVVTLYGYTF | TGTGCCAGCAGCCTCACCGTCGTGACACTGTATGGCTACACCTTC